This T cell receptor (beta chain) was identified in a study of technical replicates of blood from a handful of donors. Profiling relied on immunoSEQ multiplex PCR, and the TCRdb table lists in-frame clones only, not all of them. This sample has some 77,000 clones, with 90% to 95% found just once. This CDR3 is 13 amino acids long. After removal of 2 bases from V and 5 bases from J, the junction contained 1 base not matched to a gene. Germline V gene sequence: CDR1 LNHDA, CDR2 SQIVND (reference sequence). The sample holds one count of this clone. This chain links TRBV19 with TRBJ2-5; TRBD2 matches at 8 bases. The TCR originated in a human donor in good health. Specimen: T cells isolated from PBMCs. The CDR3 DNA reads TGTGCCAGTAGTATAACGGGGGGGGAGACCCAGTACTTC. It yields the protein CASSITGGETQYF.